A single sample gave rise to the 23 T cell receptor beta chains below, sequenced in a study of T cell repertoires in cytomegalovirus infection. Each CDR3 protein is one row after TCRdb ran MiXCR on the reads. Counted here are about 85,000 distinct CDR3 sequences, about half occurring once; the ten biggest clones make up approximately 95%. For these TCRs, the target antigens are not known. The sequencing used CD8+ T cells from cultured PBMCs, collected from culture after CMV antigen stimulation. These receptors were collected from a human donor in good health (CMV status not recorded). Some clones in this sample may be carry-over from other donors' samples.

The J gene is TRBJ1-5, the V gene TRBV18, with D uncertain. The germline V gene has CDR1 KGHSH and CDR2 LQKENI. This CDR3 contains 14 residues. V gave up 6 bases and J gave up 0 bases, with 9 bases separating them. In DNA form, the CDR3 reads TGTGCCAGCTCTGCGGAGGTTAGCAATCAGCCCCAGCATTTT. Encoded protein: CASSAEVSNQPQHF.

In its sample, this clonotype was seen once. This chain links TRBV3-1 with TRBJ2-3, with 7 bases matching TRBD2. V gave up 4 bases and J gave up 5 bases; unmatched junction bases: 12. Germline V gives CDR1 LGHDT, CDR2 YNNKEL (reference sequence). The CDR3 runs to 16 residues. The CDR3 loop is CASSPELARSRDTQYF. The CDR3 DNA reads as TGTGCCAGCAGCCCTGAACTAGCGAGGTCCCGAGATACGCAGTATTTT.

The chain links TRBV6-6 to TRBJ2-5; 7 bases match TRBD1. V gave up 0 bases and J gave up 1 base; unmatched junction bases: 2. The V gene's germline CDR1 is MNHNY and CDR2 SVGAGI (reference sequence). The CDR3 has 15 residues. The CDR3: CASSYSRGIQETQYF. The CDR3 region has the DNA TGTGCCAGCAGTTACTCCAGGGGGATCCAAGAGACCCAGTACTTC.

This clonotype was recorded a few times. The chain's CDR3 is CASSLTRGQDASSYNEQFF. The CDR3 coding sequence is TGTGCCAGCAGCTTAACACGGGGACAGGACGCTAGCTCCTACAATGAGCAGTTCTTC. The V call is TRBV7-3, the J call TRBJ2-1; TRBD1 aligns across 8 bases. Trimming at V came to 0 bases and at J to 0 bases, leaving 10 bases not matched to a gene. In germline, CDR1 is SGHTA, CDR2 FQGTGA. CDR3 size: 19 residues.

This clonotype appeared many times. CDR3 loop: CASSPSQGNWEKNQPQHF. CDR3 nucleotide sequence: TGTGCCAGCAGCCCAAGCCAGGGGAATTGGGAGAAGAATCAGCCCCAGCATTTT. The V gene is TRBV7-3, the J gene TRBJ1-5; D perhaps matches TRBD1 (6 bases). The CDR3 loop spans 18 amino acids. The V end was cut by 5 bases, the J end by 4 bases, with 24 bases between. Germline CDR1 SGHTA, CDR2 FQGTGA.

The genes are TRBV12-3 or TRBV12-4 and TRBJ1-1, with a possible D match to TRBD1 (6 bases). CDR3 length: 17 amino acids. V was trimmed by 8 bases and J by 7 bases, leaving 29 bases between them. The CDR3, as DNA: TGTGCCAGCCCAGCCAGGGTGGGGGCCACACTGAAATTTGAAGCTTTCTTT. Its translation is CASPARVGATLKFEAFF.

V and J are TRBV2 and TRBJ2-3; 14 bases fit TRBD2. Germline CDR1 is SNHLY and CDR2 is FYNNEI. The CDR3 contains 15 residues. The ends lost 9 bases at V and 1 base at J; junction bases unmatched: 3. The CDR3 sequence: CARLGLAGGTDTQYF. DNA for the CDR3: TGTGCCAGGTTGGGACTAGCGGGAGGCACAGATACGCAGTATTTT. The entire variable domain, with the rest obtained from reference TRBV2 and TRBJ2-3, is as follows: EPEVTQTPSHQVTQMGQEVILRCVPISNHLYFYWYRQILGQKVEFLVSFYNNEISEKSEIFDDQFSVERPDGSNFTLKIRSTKLEDSAMYFCARLGLAGGTDTQYFGPGTRLTVL.

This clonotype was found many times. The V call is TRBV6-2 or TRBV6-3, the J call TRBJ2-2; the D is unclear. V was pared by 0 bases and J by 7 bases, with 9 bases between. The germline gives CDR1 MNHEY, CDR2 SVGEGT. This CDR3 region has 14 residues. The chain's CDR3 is CASSYSTPNGELFF. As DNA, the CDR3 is TGTGCCAGCAGTTACTCGACCCCTAACGGGGAGCTGTTTTTT.

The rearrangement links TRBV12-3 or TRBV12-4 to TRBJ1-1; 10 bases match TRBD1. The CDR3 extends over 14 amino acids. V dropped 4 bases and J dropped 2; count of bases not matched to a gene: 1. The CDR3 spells CASSWDRGNTEAFF. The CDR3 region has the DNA TGTGCCAGCAGTTGGGACAGGGGAAACACTGAAGCTTTCTTT.

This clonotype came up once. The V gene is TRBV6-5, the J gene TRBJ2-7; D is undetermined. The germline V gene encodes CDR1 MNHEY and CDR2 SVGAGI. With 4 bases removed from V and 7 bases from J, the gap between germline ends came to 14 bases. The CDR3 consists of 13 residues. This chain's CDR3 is CASSFWEGSEQYF. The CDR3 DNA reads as TGTGCCAGCAGTTTCTGGGAAGGGTCTGAGCAGTACTTC.

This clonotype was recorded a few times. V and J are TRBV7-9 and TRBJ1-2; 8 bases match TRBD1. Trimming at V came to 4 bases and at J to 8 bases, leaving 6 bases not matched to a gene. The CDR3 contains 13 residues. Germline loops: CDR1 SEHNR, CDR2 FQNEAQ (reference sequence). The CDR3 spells CASSYLDRDGYTF. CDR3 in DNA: TGTGCCAGCAGCTACCTGGACAGGGACGGCTACACCTTC.

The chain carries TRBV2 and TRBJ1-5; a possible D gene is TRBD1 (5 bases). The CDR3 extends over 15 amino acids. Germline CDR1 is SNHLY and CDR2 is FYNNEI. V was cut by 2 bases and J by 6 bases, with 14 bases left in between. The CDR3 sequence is CASSEHWGSGQPQHF. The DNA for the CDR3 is TGTGCCAGCAGTGAACACTGGGGCTCGGGTCAGCCCCAGCATTTT.

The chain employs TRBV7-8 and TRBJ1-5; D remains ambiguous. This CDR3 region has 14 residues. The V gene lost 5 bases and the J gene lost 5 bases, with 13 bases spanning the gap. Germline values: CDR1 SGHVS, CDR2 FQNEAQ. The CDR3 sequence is CASSPKAGYQPQHF. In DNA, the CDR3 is TGTGCCAGCAGCCCAAAGGCGGGGTATCAGCCCCAGCATTTT.

DNA of the CDR3: TGTGCCAGCACCCTTACGTGGGGGGGGTCCTACAATGAGCAGTTCTTC. This translates into CASTLTWGGSYNEQFF. V is TRBV7-3 and J is TRBJ2-1, with 7 nucleotides matching TRBD2. With V trimmed by 7 bases and J by 1 base, 10 bases remained unmatched. CDR3 size: 16 residues. The germline gives CDR1 SGHTA, CDR2 FQGTGA.

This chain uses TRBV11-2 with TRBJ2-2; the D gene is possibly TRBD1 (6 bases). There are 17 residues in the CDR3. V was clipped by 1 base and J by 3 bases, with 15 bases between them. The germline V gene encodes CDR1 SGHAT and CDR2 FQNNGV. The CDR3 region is CASSLVGVQGDTGELFF. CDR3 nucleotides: TGTGCCAGCAGCTTAGTAGGTGTACAGGGCGACACCGGGGAGCTGTTTTTT.

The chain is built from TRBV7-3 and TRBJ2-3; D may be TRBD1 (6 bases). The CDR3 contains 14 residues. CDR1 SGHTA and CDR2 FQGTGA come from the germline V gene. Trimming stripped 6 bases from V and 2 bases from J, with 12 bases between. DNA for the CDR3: TGTGCCAGCAGTAATCAGGGGTTCACAGATACGCAGTATTTT. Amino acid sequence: CASSNQGFTDTQYF.

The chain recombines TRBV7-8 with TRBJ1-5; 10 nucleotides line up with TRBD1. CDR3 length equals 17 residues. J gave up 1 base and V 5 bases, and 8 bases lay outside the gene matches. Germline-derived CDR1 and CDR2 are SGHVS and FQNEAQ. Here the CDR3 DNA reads TGTGCCAGCAGCCCGCGACAGGGGGCATTGAGCAATCAGCCCCAGCATTTT. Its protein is CASSPRQGALSNQPQHF.

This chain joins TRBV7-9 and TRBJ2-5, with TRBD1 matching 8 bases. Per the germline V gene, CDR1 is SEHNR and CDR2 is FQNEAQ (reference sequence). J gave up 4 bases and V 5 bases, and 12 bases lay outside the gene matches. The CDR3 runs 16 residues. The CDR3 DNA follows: TGTGCCAGCAGCCAACCAGGGGGCGCCTTGAGAGAGACCCAGTACTTC. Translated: CASSQPGGALRETQYF.

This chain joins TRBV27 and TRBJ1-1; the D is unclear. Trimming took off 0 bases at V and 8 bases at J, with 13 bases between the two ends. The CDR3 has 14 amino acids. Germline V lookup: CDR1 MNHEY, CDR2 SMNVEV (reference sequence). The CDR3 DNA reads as TGTGCCAGCAGTTTATCTGCCGGCGGCGGGGAAGCTTTCTTT. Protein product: CASSLSAGGGEAFF.

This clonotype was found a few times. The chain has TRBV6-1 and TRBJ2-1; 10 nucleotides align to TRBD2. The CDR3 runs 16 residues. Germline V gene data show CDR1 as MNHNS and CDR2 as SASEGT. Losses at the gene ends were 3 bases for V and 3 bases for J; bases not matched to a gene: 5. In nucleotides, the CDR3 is TGTGCCAGCAGTGATTTAGCGGGGGGATACTACAATGAGCAGTTCTTC. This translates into CASSDLAGGYYNEQFF.

CDR3 protein: CASSQDGNIEGYEQYF. CDR3 DNA: TGTGCCAGCAGCCAAGATGGGAACATAGAGGGATACGAGCAGTACTTC. The chain employs TRBV14 and TRBJ2-7; D is perhaps TRBD2 (5 bases). V lost 0 bases and J 4 bases, leaving 16 bases between the germline ends. The CDR3 length is 16 residues. Germline loops: CDR1 SGHDN, CDR2 FVKESK.

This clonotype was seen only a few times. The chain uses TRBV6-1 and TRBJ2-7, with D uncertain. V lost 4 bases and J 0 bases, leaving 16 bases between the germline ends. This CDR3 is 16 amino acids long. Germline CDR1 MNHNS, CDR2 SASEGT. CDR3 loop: CASSAMFGDFSYEQYF. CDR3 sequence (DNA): TGTGCCAGCAGTGCGATGTTCGGCGATTTCTCCTACGAGCAGTACTTC.

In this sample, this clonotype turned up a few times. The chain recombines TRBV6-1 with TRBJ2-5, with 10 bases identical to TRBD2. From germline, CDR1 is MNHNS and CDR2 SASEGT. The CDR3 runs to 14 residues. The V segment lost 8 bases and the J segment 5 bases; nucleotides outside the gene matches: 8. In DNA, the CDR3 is TGTGCCAGCGAGGATAGCGGGGGGACTGAGACCCAGTACTTC. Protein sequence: CASEDSGGTETQYF.